The 20 T cell receptor beta chains in this list originate from one sample, sequenced in a study of long-term antiretroviral therapy in people with HIV. Runs used v3.0 of the immunoSEQ assay and were done at survey level. Sequencing used immunoSEQ multiplex PCR; TCRdb keeps in-frame clones, though not all of them. This table has about 14,000 clones, 77% appearing once. Here the sequenced sample was unsorted PBMCs, taken 1.3 years before starting antiretroviral therapy. The receptors were gathered from a man between 40 and 49 years old with HIV.

The chain recombines TRBV30 with TRBJ2-7; TRBD1 matches 11 bases. This CDR3 spans 15 amino acids. Germline values: CDR1 GTSNPN, CDR2 SVGIG (reference sequence). Germline trimming cut 1 base from V and 2 bases from J; bases unmatched to any gene: 4. CDR3 sequence reads: CAWSEGTGGAYEQYF. CDR3 nucleotides: TGTGCCTGGAGTGAGGGGACAGGGGGAGCCTACGAGCAGTACTTC.

This clone appeared a single time. The chain carries TRBV19 and TRBJ2-3, with TRBD1 as a possible D gene (5 bases). The CDR3 is 13 residues long. V lost 4 bases and J lost 5, with 10 bases in between. CDR1 and CDR2 from the germline V gene are LNHDA and SQIVND (reference sequence). The CDR3 spells CASSRLQEDTQYF. CDR3 DNA: TGTGCCAGTAGTAGGCTACAGGAAGATACGCAGTATTTT.

J is TRBJ1-2 and V is TRBV5-5, with a possible D match to TRBD1 (5 bases). The CDR3 covers 13 residues. Between the trimmed V and J ends, which lost 1 base and 8 bases, there was a span of 12 bases. Germline V gives CDR1 SGHKS, CDR2 YYEKEE (reference sequence). The CDR3 region has the DNA TGTGCCAGCAGCTTGTGGGGGGATCGGGGCTACACCTTC. This encodes CASSLWGDRGYTF.

This clone was found a few times. The V and J genes are TRBV6-5 and TRBJ2-7; a possible D gene is TRBD1 (6 bases). The CDR3 is 13 amino acids. Germline lookup yields CDR1 MNHEY and CDR2 SVGAGI. V gave up 0 bases and J gave up 6 bases, with 9 bases separating them. The CDR3 sequence: CASSYSRGAEQYF. CDR3 bases: TGTGCCAGCAGTTACTCCAGGGGAGCCGAGCAGTACTTC.

The table lists this clone with a few counts. Other DNA variants within this sample encode the same CDR3. The chain links TRBV19 to TRBJ2-1, with 7 bases lining up with TRBD1. V gave up 1 base and J gave up 4 bases; unmatched junction bases: 4. Germline CDR1 LNHDA, CDR2 SQIVND (reference sequence). The CDR3 sequence is 15 residues long. The chain's CDR3 is CASSIVTGAYNEQFF. CDR3 bases: TGTGCCAGTAGTATAGTTACAGGGGCTTACAATGAGCAGTTCTTC.

The gene calls are TRBV18 and TRBJ2-3, with 12 positions matching TRBD2. This CDR3 has 16 amino acids. Germline CDR1 KGHSH, CDR2 LQKENI. V lost 3 bases, J lost 2 bases, and 3 bases stayed unmatched. This CDR3 reads CASSPLAGGLTDTQYF. The CDR3 DNA is TGTGCCAGCTCACCCCTAGCGGGGGGGCTCACAGATACGCAGTATTTT.

V gene TRBV5-1 combines with J gene TRBJ1-3; 8 bases match TRBD1. The CDR3 consists of 14 residues. Trimming at V came to 5 bases and at J to 2 bases, leaving 3 bases not matched to a gene. Germline CDR1 and CDR2: SGHRS and YFSETQ. Written as DNA, the CDR3 is TGCGCCAGCAGACAGGGGGAGGCTGGAAACACCATATATTTT. It codes for CASRQGEAGNTIYF.

The V gene is TRBV2, the J gene TRBJ1-1, with D unclear. CDR3 length: 13 residues. In germline, CDR1 is SNHLY, CDR2 FYNNEI. Trimming cost V 4 bases and J 3 bases, with 9 bases left between them. The CDR3 DNA sequence: TGTGCCAGCAGTGGAGACCCCCACACTGAAGCTTTCTTT. This encodes CASSGDPHTEAFF.

The chain recombines TRBV5-4 with TRBJ1-1; D unclear. The V gene's germline CDR1 is SGHNT and CDR2 YYREEE (reference sequence). The CDR3 is 13 residues long. V was cut by 2 bases and J by 0 bases, with 5 bases left in between. The CDR3 loop is CASSFDVNTEAFF. In DNA form, the CDR3 reads TGTGCCAGCAGCTTCGATGTGAACACTGAAGCTTTCTTT.

This chain links TRBV5-5 with TRBJ2-1; 8 nucleotides match TRBD1. V lost 1 base and J lost 8; bases outside the gene matches: 11. The CDR3 runs 16 residues. CDR1 SGHKS and CDR2 YYEKEE come from the germline V gene (reference sequence). As DNA, the CDR3 is TGTGCCAGCAGCTTGTCCCGGCAGGGGGCGCGGGATGAGCAGTTCTTC. As protein: CASSLSRQGARDEQFF.

The chain is built from TRBV7-9 and TRBJ1-5; 8 nucleotides agree with TRBD1. This CDR3 has 15 residues. Germline trimming cut 5 bases from V and 0 bases from J; bases unmatched to any gene: 3. Germline V gene lookup returns CDR1 SEHNR and CDR2 FQNEAQ (reference sequence). CDR3 in amino acids: CASSVGQGSNQPQHF. The DNA for the CDR3 is TGTGCCAGCAGCGTCGGACAGGGTAGCAATCAGCCCCAGCATTTT.

This clone is a singleton in its sample. At one end the junction does not follow the germline gene, possibly because of a read error. V usage is TRBV6-5 and J usage is TRBJ2-1, with 9 bases lining up with TRBD1. The CDR3 sequence is 16 residues long. Germline V gene data show CDR1 as MNHEY and CDR2 as SVGAGI. Here the CDR3 DNA reads TGTGCCAGCAGTTACTTACAGGGGGCTATGTACAATGAACAGTTCTTC. This encodes CASSYLQGAMYNEQFF.

V usage is TRBV27 and J usage is TRBJ2-1; no reliable D call. The CDR3 sequence is 14 residues long. Germline lookup yields CDR1 MNHEY and CDR2 SMNVEV (reference sequence). The germline V and J ends were trimmed by 6 bases and 0 bases, with 9 bases remaining between them. The chain's CDR3 is CASSAMSSYNEQFF. The CDR3 DNA is TGTGCCAGCAGCGCCATGAGCTCCTACAATGAGCAGTTCTTC.

V gene TRBV7-9 combines with J gene TRBJ2-3; unclear D gene. Trimming stripped 5 bases from V and 0 bases from J, with 12 bases between. There are 15 residues in the CDR3. Germline-derived CDR1 and CDR2 are SEHNR and FQNEAQ (reference sequence). CDR3 protein: CASSRGAQSTDTQYF. The CDR3 DNA reads as TGTGCCAGCAGCCGTGGCGCGCAGAGCACAGATACGCAGTATTTT.

The sample holds a few counts of this clone. The same CDR3 arises from other DNA sequences in this sample as well. This chain uses TRBV9 with TRBJ2-3; D possibly corresponds to TRBD2 (5 bases). Germline lookup yields CDR1 SGDLS and CDR2 YYNGEE. The CDR3 has 15 residues. Trimming cost V 0 bases and J 2 bases, with 10 bases left between them. CDR3 protein: CASSVGLLLTDTQYF. CDR3 nucleotides: TGTGCCAGCAGCGTAGGACTACTTCTCACAGATACGCAGTATTTT.

Comment on this clone: Mismatch with germline at one junction end may stem from a read error. The chain combines TRBV7-9 with TRBJ2-1; D unclear. The CDR3 consists of 11 residues. Germline V gene lookup returns CDR1 SEHNR and CDR2 FQNEAQ (reference sequence). In nucleotides, the CDR3 is TGTGCCAGCAGCTTGGGTCCCGGCCCCCTCTTC. Residues: CASSLGPGPLF.

The J gene is TRBJ2-7, the V gene TRBV5-6; D is uncertain. Trimming pared 5 bases from V and 7 bases from J, leaving 19 bases between. The CDR3 spans 14 residues. CDR1 and CDR2 from the germline V gene are SGHDT and YYEEEE. CDR3 protein: CASSQVQGFGEQYF. In DNA, the CDR3 is TGTGCCAGCAGTCAAGTACAAGGGTTTGGGGAGCAGTACTTC.

The rearrangement links TRBV19 to TRBJ2-7; 7 bases align to TRBD2. V shed 5 bases and J 1 base; nucleotides not matched to a gene: 2. CDR3 size: 13 residues. The germline V gene encodes CDR1 LNHDA and CDR2 SQIVND (reference sequence). CDR3 loop: CASSGGVSYEQYF. The CDR3 DNA reads as TGTGCCAGTAGTGGGGGGGTTTCCTACGAGCAGTACTTC.

The chain combines TRBV5-4 with TRBJ1-3, with 7 bases lining up with TRBD1. V dropped 3 bases and J dropped 1; count of bases not matched to a gene: 1. The CDR3 spans 14 residues. Germline CDR1 reads SGHNT; CDR2 reads YYREEE (reference sequence). The CDR3 loop is CASSSRGSGNTIYF. In DNA form, the CDR3 reads TGTGCCAGCAGCTCCAGGGGGTCTGGAAACACCATATATTTT.

This clone appeared a single time. The V call is TRBV6-1, the J call TRBJ2-2, with D perhaps TRBD1 (7 bases). The CDR3 contains 14 residues. The germline V and J ends were trimmed by 6 bases and 2 bases, with 10 bases remaining between them. The V gene's germline CDR1 is MNHNS and CDR2 SASEGT. CDR3 in DNA: TGTGCCAGCAGGCGGGACAGAAACACCGGGGAGCTGTTTTTT. Translation gives CASRRDRNTGELFF.